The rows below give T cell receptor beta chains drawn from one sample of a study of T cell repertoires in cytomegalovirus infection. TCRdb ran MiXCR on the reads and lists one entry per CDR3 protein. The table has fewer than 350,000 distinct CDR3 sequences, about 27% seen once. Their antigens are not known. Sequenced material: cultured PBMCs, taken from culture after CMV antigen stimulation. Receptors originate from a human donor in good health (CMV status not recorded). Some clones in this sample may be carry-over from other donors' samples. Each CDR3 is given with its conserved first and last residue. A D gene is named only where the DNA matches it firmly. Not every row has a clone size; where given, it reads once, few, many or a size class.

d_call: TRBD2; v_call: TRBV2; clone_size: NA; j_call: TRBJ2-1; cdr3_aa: CASSPGTSDEQFF; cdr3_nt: TGTGCCAGCAGCCCCGGGACTAGCGATGAGCAGTTCTTC
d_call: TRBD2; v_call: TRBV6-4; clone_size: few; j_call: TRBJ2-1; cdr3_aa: CASWGRYGLAGYNEQFF; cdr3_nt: TGTGCCAGTTGGGGGCGGTATGGACTAGCGGGGTACAATGAGCAGTTCTTC
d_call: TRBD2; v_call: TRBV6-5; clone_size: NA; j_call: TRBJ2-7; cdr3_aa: CASSRLAGEGRDEQYF; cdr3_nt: TGTGCCAGCAGTCGGTTAGCGGGAGAGGGGCGCGACGAGCAGTACTTC
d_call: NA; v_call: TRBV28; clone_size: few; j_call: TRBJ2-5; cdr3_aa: CASSSMTGQETQYF; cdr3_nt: TGTGCCAGCAGTTCTATGACAGGCCAAGAGACCCAGTACTTC
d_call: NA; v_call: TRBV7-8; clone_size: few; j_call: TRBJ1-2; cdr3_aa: CASSLETSNYGYTF; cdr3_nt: TGTGCCAGCAGCCTAGAGACATCTAACTATGGCTACACCTTC
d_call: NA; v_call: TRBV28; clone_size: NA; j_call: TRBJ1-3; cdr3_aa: CASSGGIPFSGNTIYF; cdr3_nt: TGTGCCAGCAGTGGGGGGATTCCCTTTTCTGGAAACACCATATATTTT
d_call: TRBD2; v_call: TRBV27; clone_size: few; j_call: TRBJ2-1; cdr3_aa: CASSLSAGLAGGVGNEQFF; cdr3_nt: TGTGCCAGCAGTTTATCCGCGGGACTAGCGGGGGGCGTTGGCAATGAGCAGTTCTTC
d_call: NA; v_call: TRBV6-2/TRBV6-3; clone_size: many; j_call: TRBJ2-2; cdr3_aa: CASSYSRGTGELFF; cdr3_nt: TGTGCCAGCAGTTACTCGAGAGGGACCGGGGAGCTGTTTTTT
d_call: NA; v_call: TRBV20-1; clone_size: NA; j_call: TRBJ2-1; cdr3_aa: CSASGSGIRSSYDEQFF; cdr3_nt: TGCAGTGCTAGTGGGTCGGGGATTCGGAGCTCCTACGATGAGCAGTTCTTC
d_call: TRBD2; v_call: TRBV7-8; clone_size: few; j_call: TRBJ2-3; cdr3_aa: CASSYRTSGVRTTDTQYF; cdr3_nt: TGTGCCAGCAGTTACCGGACTAGCGGGGTACGGACCACAGATACGCAGTATTTT
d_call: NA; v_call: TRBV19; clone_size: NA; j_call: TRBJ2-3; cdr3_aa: CASSPPLWRDGTDTQYF; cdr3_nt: TGTGCCAGTAGTCCCCCCCTTTGGCGGGATGGCACAGATACGCAGTATTTT
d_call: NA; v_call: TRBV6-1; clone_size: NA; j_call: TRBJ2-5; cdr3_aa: CASSTMVRDGGTQYF; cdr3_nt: TGTGCCAGCAGCACTATGGTGAGGGACGGAGGGACCCAGTACTTC
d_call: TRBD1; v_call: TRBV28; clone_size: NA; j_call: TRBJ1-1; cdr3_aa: CASSLEDRGTEAFF; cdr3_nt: TGTGCCAGCAGTTTGGAAGACAGGGGAACTGAAGCTTTCTTT
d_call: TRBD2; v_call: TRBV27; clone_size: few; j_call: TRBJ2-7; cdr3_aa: CASSPSAGGLLSYEQYF; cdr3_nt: TGTGCCAGCAGTCCCTCAGCGGGAGGGCTTCTGTCGTACGAGCAGTACTTC
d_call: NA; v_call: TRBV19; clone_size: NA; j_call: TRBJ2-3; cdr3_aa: CASSPSLKRPDTQYF; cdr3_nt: TGTGCCAGTAGTCCCAGCCTAAAACGACCAGATACGCAGTATTTT
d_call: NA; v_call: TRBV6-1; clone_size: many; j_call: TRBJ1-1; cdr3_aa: CASTGGRKTNTEAFF; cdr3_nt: TGTGCCAGCACGGGGGGACGGAAGACGAACACTGAAGCTTTCTTT
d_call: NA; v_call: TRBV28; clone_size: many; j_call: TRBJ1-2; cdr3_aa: CASSAPGKSNYGYTF; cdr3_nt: TGTGCCAGCAGTGCTCCGGGGAAGTCTAACTATGGCTACACCTTC
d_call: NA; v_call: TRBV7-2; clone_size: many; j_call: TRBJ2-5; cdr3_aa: CASSSGMKETQYF; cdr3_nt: TGTGCCAGCAGCTCAGGGATGAAAGAGACCCAGTACTTC
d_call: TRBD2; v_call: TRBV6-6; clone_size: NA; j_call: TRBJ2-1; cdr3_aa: CASSVRLAAYNEQFF; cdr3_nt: TGTGCCAGCAGTGTTCGGCTAGCGGCTTACAATGAGCAGTTCTTC
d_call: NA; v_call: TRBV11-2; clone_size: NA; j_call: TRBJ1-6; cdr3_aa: CASSQGIGASPLHF; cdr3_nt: TGTGCCAGCAGTCAGGGGATCGGAGCTTCACCCCTCCACTTT
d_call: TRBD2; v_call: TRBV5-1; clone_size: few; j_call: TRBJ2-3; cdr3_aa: CASSLERGATDTQYF; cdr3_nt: TGCGCCAGCAGCTTGGAGCGGGGGGCGACAGATACGCAGTATTTT
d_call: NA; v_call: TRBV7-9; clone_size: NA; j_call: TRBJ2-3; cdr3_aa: CASSLYSGNTQYF; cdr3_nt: TGTGCCAGCAGCTTATACAGCGGTAATACGCAGTATTTT
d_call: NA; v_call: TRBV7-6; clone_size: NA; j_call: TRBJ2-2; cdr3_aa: CASSNLGELFF; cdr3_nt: TGTGCCAGCAGCAACCTCGGGGAGCTGTTTTTT
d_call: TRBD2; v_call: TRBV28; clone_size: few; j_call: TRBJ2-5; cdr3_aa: CASRAGTRTRETQYF; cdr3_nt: TGTGCCAGCAGGGCCGGGACTAGAACTAGAGAGACCCAGTACTTC
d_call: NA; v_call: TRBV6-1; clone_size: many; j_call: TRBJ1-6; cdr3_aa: CASSEKETNSPLHF; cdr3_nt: TGTGCCAGCAGTGAAAAGGAAACAAATTCACCCCTCCACTTT
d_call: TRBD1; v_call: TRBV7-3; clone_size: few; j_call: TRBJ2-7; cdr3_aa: CASSLIGGVREQYF; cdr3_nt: TGTGCCAGCAGCCTAATAGGGGGCGTGCGGGAGCAGTACTTC
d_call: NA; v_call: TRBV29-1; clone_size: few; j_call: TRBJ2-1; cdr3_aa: CSVEEGGNEQFF; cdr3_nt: TGCAGCGTTGAAGAGGGCGGGAATGAGCAGTTCTTC
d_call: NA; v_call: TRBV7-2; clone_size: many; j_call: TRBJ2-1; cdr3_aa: CASSPTLEAYNEQFF; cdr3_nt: TGTGCCAGCAGCCCAACTTTAGAAGCCTACAATGAGCAGTTCTTC
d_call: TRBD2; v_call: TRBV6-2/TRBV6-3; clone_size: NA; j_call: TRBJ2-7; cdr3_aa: CASSRTSGTYEQYF; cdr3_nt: TGTGCCAGCAGTCGGACTAGCGGGACGTACGAGCAGTACTTC
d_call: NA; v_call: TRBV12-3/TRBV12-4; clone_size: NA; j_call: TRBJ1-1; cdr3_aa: CASKARVRNTEAFF; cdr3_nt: TGTGCCAGCAAAGCGAGGGTACGGAACACTGAAGCTTTCTTT
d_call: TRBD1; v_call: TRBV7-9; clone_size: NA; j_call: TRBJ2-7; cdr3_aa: CASGQGDYEQYF; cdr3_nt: TGTGCCAGCGGACAGGGGGACTACGAGCAGTACTTC
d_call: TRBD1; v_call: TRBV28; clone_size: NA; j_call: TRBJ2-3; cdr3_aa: CASTSTGVKTDTQYF; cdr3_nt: TGTGCCAGCACCTCAACAGGGGTGAAAACAGATACGCAGTATTTT
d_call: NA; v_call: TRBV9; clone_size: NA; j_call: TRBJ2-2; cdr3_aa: CASRLGGSTGELFF; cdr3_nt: TGTGCCAGCAGGCTCGGGGGTAGCACCGGGGAGCTGTTTTTT
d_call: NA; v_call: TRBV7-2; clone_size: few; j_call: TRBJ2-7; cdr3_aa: CASSLETTLGYEQYF; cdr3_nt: TGTGCCAGCAGCTTAGAGACGACCCTGGGGTACGAGCAGTACTTC
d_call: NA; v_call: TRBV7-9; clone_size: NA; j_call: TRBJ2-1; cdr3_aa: CASSRYTGRVVDEQFF; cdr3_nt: TGTGCCAGCAGTCGATATACAGGGAGAGTGGTGGATGAGCAGTTCTTC
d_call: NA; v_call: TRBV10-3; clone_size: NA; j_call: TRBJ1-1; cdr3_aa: CAINDGTEAFF; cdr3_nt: TGTGCCATCAACGATGGGACTGAAGCTTTCTTT
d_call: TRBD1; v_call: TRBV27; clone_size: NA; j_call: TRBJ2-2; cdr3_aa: CASSPTGGGITGELFF; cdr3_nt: TGTGCCAGCAGTCCCACAGGGGGCGGTATCACCGGGGAGCTGTTTTTT
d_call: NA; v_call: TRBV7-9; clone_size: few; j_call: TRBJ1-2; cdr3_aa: CASSDRQSKQDNYGYTF; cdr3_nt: TGTGCCAGCAGCGACCGACAATCCAAACAGGATAACTATGGCTACACCTTC
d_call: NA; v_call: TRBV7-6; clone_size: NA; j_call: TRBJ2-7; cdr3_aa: CASSLVRREVFQYF; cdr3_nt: TGTGCCAGCAGCTTAGTGCGCAGGGAAGTTTTCCAGTACTTC
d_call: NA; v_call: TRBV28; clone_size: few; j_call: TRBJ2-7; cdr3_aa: CASSLWNSRTYEQYF; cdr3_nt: TGTGCCAGCAGTTTATGGAATAGCCGAACCTACGAGCAGTACTTC
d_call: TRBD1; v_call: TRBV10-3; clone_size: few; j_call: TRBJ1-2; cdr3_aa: CAISDREDYGYTF; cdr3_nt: TGTGCCATCAGCGACAGGGAGGACTATGGCTACACCTTC
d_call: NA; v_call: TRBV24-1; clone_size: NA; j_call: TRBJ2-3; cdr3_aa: CATSDLDRPTDTQYF; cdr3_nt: TGTGCCACCAGTGATTTGGACAGACCCACAGATACGCAGTATTTT
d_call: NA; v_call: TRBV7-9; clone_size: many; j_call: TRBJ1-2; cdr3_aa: CASSLGPIGYTF; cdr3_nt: TGTGCCAGCAGCCTGGGCCCCATTGGCTACACCTTC
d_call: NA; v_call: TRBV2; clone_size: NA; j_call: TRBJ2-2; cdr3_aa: CASRVDRQGTGELFF; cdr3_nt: TGTGCCAGCAGAGTTGACCGTCAGGGAACCGGGGAGCTGTTTTTT
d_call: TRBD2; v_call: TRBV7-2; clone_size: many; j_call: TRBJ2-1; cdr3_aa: CASSNSGSSYNEQFF; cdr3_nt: TGTGCCAGCAGCAACAGCGGGAGCTCCTACAATGAGCAGTTCTTC
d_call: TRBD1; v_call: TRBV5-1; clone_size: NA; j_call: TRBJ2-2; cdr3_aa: CASSPQTGGDTGELFF; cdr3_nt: TGCGCCAGCAGCCCCCAGACAGGGGGTGACACCGGGGAGCTGTTTTTT
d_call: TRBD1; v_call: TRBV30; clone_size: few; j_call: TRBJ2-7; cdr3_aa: CAWNLGQGGAYEQYF; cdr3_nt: TGTGCCTGGAACCTCGGACAGGGGGGAGCCTACGAGCAGTACTTC
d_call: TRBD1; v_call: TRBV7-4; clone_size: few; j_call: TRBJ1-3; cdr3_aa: CASSLRGGAGSGNTIYF; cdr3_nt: TGTGCCAGCAGCTTAAGAGGGGGCGCCGGCTCTGGAAACACCATATATTTT
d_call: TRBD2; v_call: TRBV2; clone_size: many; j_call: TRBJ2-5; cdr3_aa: CASSTLLAGQETQYF; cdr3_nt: TGTGCCAGCAGTACCCTCCTAGCGGGACAAGAGACCCAGTACTTC
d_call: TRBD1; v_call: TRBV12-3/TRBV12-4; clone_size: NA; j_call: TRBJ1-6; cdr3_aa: CASSWDSWSYNSPLHF; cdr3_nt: TGTGCCAGCAGTTGGGACAGTTGGTCCTATAATTCACCCCTCCACTTT
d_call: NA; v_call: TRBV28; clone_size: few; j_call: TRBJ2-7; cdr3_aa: CASSAVGGTSYEQYF; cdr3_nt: TGTGCCAGCAGTGCCGTTGGCGGGACCTCCTACGAGCAGTACTTC
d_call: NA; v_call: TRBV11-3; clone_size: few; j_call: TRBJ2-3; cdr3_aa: CASSLAMGAQYF; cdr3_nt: TGTGCCAGCAGCTTAGCAATGGGTGCGCAGTATTTT